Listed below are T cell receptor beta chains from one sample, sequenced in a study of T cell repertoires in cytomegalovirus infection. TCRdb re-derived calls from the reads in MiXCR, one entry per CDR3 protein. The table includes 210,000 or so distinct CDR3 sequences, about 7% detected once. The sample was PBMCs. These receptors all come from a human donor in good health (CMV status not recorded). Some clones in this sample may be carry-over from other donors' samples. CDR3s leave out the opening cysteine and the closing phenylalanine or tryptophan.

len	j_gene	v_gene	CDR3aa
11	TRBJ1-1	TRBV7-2	ASSSRVSTEAF
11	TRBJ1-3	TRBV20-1	SARRTGANTIY
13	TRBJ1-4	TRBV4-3	ASSQSGQGAGKLF
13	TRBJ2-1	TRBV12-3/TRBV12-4	ASSLMDRAYNEQF
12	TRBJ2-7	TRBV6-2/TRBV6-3	AISQGELLAEQY
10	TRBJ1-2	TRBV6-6	ASSSGEYGYT
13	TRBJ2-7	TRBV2	ASSERGQGTYEQY
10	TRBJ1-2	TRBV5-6	ASSGGRYGYT
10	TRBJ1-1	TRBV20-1	SAGRTATEAF
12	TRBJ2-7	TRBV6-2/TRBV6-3	ASSYLDEAYEQY
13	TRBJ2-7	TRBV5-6	ASSPRMDRVYEQY
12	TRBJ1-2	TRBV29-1	SVEDHELRSGYT
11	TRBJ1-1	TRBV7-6	VSSSQMNTEAF
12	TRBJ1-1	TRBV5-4	ASSLRGAGTEAF
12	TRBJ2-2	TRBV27	ASSLPRVNGELF
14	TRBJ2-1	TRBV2	ASSGGDRGSDNEQF
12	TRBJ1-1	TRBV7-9	ASSLGDLNTEAF
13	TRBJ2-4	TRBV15	ATSRDRGGKNIQY
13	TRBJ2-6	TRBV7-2	ASIEQGPGANVLT
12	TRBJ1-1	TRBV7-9	ASSSRHRGTEAF
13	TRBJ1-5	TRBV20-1	SARRTRNSNQPQH
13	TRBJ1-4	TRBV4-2	ASSERQGRNEKLF
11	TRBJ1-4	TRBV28	ASSYRESEKLF
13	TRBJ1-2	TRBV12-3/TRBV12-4	ASSSTDRGNYGYT
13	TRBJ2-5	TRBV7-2	ASSISPGTEETQY
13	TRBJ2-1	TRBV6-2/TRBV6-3	ASSYDGTIYNEQF
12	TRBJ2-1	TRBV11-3	ASKGLGAHNEQF
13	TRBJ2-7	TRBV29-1	SVEDWDRGTYEQY
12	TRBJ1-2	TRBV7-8	ASSSGQGGYGYT